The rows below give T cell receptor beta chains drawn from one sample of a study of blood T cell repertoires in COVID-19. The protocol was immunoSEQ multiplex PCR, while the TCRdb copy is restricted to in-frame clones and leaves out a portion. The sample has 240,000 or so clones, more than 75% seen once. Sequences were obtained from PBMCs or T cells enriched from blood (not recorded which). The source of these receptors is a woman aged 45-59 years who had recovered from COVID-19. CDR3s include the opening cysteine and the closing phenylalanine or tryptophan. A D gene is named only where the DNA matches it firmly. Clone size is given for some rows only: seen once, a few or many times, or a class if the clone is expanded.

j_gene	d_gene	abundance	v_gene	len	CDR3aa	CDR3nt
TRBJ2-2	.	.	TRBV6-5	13	CASSRGQTGELFF	TGTGCCAGCAGCCGCGGACAGACCGGGGAGCTGTTTTTT
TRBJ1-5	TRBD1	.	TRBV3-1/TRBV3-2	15	CASSQTGTGFQPQHF	TGTGCCAGCAGCCAAACCGGGACAGGGTTTCAGCCCCAGCATTTT
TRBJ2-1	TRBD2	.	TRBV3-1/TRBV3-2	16	CASSSGLAPSENEQFF	TGTGCCAGCAGCTCGGGACTAGCCCCCTCTGAAAATGAGCAGTTCTTC
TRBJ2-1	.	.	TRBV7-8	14	CASSRRDNFNEQFF	TGTGCCAGCAGCCGACGGGACAATTTCAATGAGCAGTTCTTC
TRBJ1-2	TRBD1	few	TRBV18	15	CASSPSGQGTAGYTF	TGTGCCAGCTCACCGTCCGGACAGGGTACGGCTGGCTACACCTTC
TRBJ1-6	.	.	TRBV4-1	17	CASSQDNENTYNSPLHF	TGCGCCAGCAGCCAAGATAACGAGAATACCTATAATTCACCCCTCCACTTT
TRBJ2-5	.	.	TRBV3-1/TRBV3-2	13	CASSQNRAETQYF	TGTGCCAGCAGCCAAAATAGAGCAGAGACCCAGTACTTC
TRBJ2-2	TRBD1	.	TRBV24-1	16	CATSDAGQGNTGELFF	TGTGCCACCAGTGATGCGGGACAGGGAAACACCGGGGAGCTGTTTTTT
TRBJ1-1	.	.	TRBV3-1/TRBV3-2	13	CASSQGWDIEAFF	TGTGCCAGCAGCCAAGGATGGGACATAGAAGCTTTCTTT
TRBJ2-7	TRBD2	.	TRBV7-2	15	CASSPGLAGGYEQYF	TGTGCCAGCAGCCCGGGACTAGCGGGGGGATACGAGCAGTACTTC
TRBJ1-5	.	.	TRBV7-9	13	CASSSSDIQPQHF	TGTGCCAGCAGCTCGTCAGACATTCAGCCCCAGCATTTT
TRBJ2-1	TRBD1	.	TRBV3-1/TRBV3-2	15	CASSQDGQGASEQFF	TGTGCCAGCAGCCAAGATGGACAGGGGGCTAGTGAGCAGTTCTTC
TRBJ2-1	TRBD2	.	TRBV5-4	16	CASSFKRLAGDQEQFF	TGTGCCAGCAGCTTCAAAAGACTAGCGGGAGATCAAGAGCAGTTCTTC
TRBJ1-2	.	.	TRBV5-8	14	CASSSRQKWNGYTF	TGTGCCAGCAGCTCACGACAGAAATGGAATGGCTACACCTTC
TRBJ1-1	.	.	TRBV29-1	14	CSANRGGQGTEAFF	TGCAGCGCCAATAGGGGGGGGCAAGGCACTGAAGCTTTCTTT
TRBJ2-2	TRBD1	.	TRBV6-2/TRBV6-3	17	CASSFPQGGERAGELFF	TGTGCCAGCAGCTTCCCACAGGGGGGAGAAAGGGCCGGGGAGCTGTTTTTT
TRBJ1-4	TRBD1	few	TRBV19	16	CASSPGQGEVAEKLFF	TGTGCCAGTAGCCCGGGACAGGGTGAGGTCGCGGAAAAACTGTTTTTT
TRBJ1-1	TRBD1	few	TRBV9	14	CASSPGQAGTEAFF	TGTGCCAGCTCTCCGGGACAGGCGGGCACTGAAGCTTTCTTT
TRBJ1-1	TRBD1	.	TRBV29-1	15	CSVERFGGTGNEAFF	TGCAGCGTGGAGAGGTTTGGCGGGACAGGGAATGAAGCTTTCTTT
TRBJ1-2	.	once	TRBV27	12	CASRSWEYGYTF	TGTGCCAGCAGGAGTTGGGAGTATGGCTACACCTTC
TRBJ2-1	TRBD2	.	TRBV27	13	CASRPSGGREQFF	TGTGCCAGCAGGCCTAGCGGGGGTCGGGAGCAGTTCTTC
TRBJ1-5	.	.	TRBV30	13	CAWSPGQNQPQHF	TGTGCCTGGAGTCCAGGGCAAAATCAGCCCCAGCATTTT
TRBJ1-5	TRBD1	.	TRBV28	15	CASSFTGAANQPQHF	TGTGCCAGCAGTTTTACAGGGGCGGCGAATCAGCCCCAGCATTTT
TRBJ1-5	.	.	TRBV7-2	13	CASSLGQYQPQHF	TGTGCCAGCAGCTTAGGGCAATATCAGCCCCAGCATTTT
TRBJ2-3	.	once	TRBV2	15	CASRAQGSGTDTQYF	TGTGCCAGCAGGGCTCAGGGGTCGGGCACAGATACGCAGTATTTT
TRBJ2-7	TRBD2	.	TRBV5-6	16	CASSPTRSGRAYEQYF	TGTGCCAGCAGCCCGACGAGGAGCGGGAGAGCTTACGAGCAGTACTTC
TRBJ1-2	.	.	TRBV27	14	CASGWAHLGYGYTF	TGTGCCAGCGGATGGGCACACCTGGGCTATGGCTACACCTTC
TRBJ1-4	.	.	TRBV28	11	CASSEDEKLFF	TGTGCCAGCAGTGAGGATGAAAAACTGTTTTTT
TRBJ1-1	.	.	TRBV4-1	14	CASSHLQGTDEAFF	TGCGCCAGCAGCCACCTTCAGGGGACGGACGAAGCTTTCTTT
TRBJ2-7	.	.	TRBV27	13	CASSRGLTYEQYF	TGTGCCAGCAGTCGGGGACTTACCTACGAGCAGTACTTC
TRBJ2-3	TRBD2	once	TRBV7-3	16	CASSLTGTSSTDTQYF	TGTGCCAGCAGCTTAACGGGGACTAGCTCCACAGATACGCAGTATTTT
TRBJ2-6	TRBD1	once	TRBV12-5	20	CASGLPPTGGNGNGANVLTF	TGTGCTAGTGGTTTGCCCCCGACAGGGGGCAATGGTAATGGGGCCAACGTCCTGACTTTC
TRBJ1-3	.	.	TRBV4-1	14	CASSLGRFSDTIYF	TGCGCCAGCAGCCTTGGCAGGTTTTCGGACACCATATATTTT
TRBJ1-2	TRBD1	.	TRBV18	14	CASSPDRVHYGYTF	TGTGCCAGCTCGCCGGACAGGGTTCACTATGGCTACACCTTC
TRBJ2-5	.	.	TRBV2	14	CASGQIGGQETQYF	TGTGCCAGCGGACAGATAGGGGGACAAGAGACCCAGTACTTC
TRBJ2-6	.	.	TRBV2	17	CASSEEGAGSGANVLTF	TGTGCCAGCAGTGAAGAGGGTGCGGGCTCTGGGGCCAACGTCCTGACTTTC
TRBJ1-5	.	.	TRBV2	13	CASSEGGNQPQHF	TGTGCCAGCAGTGAAGGAGGTAATCAGCCCCAGCATTTT
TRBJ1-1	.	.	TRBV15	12	CATTTGYTEAFF	TGTGCCACCACTACAGGGTACACTGAAGCTTTCTTT
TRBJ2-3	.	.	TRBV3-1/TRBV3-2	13	CASRTGGTDTQYF	TGTGCCAGCAGAACGGGGGGCACAGATACGCAGTATTTT